The 21 T cell receptor beta chains below were found in one sample sequenced in a study of Ad26.COV2.S vaccination and SARS-CoV-2 variants. Treatment specified: some 20 received Ad26.COV2.S at low or high dose, single or two shots; 5 received placebo; per-sample allocation not given. Vaccine and placebo recipients were sampled on day 63 after the first injection. Method: immunoSEQ multiplex PCR; TCRdb's copy keeps in-frame clones and lacks some. The table has 300,000 to 400,000 clones, around 85% seen once. The specimen was peripheral blood, collected in a trial of Ad26.COV2.S vaccine versus placebo. The source is a person between 18 and 65 years old who received the Ad26.COV2.S COVID-19 vaccine or a placebo.

The V gene is TRBV5-6, the J gene TRBJ1-1; D possibly corresponds to TRBD1 (5 bases). Trimming left V 3 bases short and J 4 bases short, with 16 bases between. CDR1 SGHDT and CDR2 YYEEEE come from the germline V gene. CDR3 length: 15 residues. The CDR3 DNA is TGTGCCAGCAGCTCTTCCCGAGTGAGGGGCACTGAAGCTTTCTTT. It translates to CASSSSRVRGTEAFF.

CDR3 DNA: TGTGCCAGCAGCATACAACAGGGGTCAGCGGAGACCCAGTACTTC. Translating gives CASSIQQGSAETQYF. The rearrangement uses TRBV7-2 and TRBJ2-5; 7 bases fit TRBD1. The CDR3 has 15 amino acids. The ends lost 5 bases at V and 5 bases at J; junction bases unmatched: 11. Germline V CDR1 and CDR2: SGHTA, FQGNSA.

The rearrangement joins TRBV28 to TRBJ1-6, with 7 bases matching TRBD1. Germline V gene sequence: CDR1 MDHEN, CDR2 SYDVKM. The CDR3 is 14 residues long. V lost 6 bases to trimming and J lost 7 bases; unmatched junction nucleotides: 6. The CDR3 sequence is CASRGQLPNSPLHF. CDR3 coding DNA: TGTGCCAGCAGGGGACAGTTACCCAATTCACCCCTCCACTTT.

This chain connects TRBV20-1 to TRBJ1-2; D is unresolved. The CDR3 has 14 amino acids. The V end was cut by 3 bases, the J end by 1 base, with 12 bases between. Germline loops: CDR1 DFQATT, CDR2 SNEGSKA (reference sequence). CDR3 DNA: TGCAGTGCTAGTGAAGGGCGGAGTAACTATGGCTACACCTTC. This sequence encodes CSASEGRSNYGYTF.

This clone was counted at least ten times. The chain is built from TRBV6-4 and TRBJ1-5; TRBD1 agrees at 8 bases. The germline CDR1 and CDR2 sequences are MRHNA and SNTAGT. This CDR3 contains 14 residues. The V and J ends lost 6 bases and 2 bases, in that order; junction bases with no gene match: 3. The CDR3 region is CASRGQGGNQPQHF. The DNA of the CDR3 is TGTGCCAGCAGAGGACAGGGTGGCAATCAGCCCCAGCATTTT.

This chain uses TRBV28 with TRBJ1-4; D not resolved. The CDR3 is 14 amino acids. V lost 5 bases, J lost 4 bases, and 11 bases lay in between. CDR1 and CDR2 (germline): MDHEN, SYDVKM. The CDR3 loop is CASSKGVGNEKLFF. The CDR3 nucleotides read TGTGCCAGCAGTAAGGGAGTGGGTAATGAAAAACTGTTTTTT.

The rearrangement uses TRBV3-1 (or the pseudogene TRBV3-2) and TRBJ1-1; no clear D. The CDR3 has 13 residues. CDR1 LGHDT and CDR2 YNNKEL come from the germline V gene (reference sequence). Trimming left V 5 bases short and J 1 base short, with 8 bases between. The DNA for the CDR3 is TGTGCCAGCAGCTCGGACCCGAACACTGAAGCTTTCTTT. Encoded protein: CASSSDPNTEAFF.

The rearrangement uses TRBV6-6 and TRBJ2-7, with D possibly being TRBD1 (5 bases). The CDR3 is made up of 17 amino acids. The V gene lost 6 bases and the J gene lost 0 bases, with 21 bases spanning the gap. Germline CDR1 reads MNHNY; CDR2 reads SVGAGI (reference sequence). CDR3 region: CASSRSTGSQSSYEQYF. For the CDR3, the DNA is TGTGCCAGCAGCCGAAGCACAGGTTCTCAGAGCTCCTACGAGCAGTACTTC.

The chain couples TRBV6-1 to TRBJ2-1; D ambiguous. Between the trimmed V and J ends, which lost 0 bases and 7 bases, there was a span of 22 bases. Per the germline V gene, CDR1 is MNHNS and CDR2 is SASEGT. The CDR3 length is 18 residues. For the CDR3, the DNA is TGTGCCAGCAGTGAAGCGGGTCCTAGTGTGATTCTCTCTAATGAGCAGTTCTTC. As protein: CASSEAGPSVILSNEQFF.

V and J are TRBV29-1 and TRBJ1-1; 11 nucleotides match TRBD1. The CDR3 extends over 14 amino acids. Losses at the gene ends were 6 bases for V and 4 bases for J; bases not matched to a gene: 7. Germline V gene data show CDR1 as SQVTM and CDR2 as ANQGSEA. This chain's CDR3 is CSVLDRGLITEAFF. The CDR3 nucleotides read TGCAGCGTACTGGACAGGGGGCTGATCACTGAAGCTTTCTTT.

V is TRBV6-2 or TRBV6-3 and J is TRBJ2-7; D uncertain. Germline-derived CDR1 and CDR2 are MNHEY and SVGEGT. The CDR3 length is 16 residues. V gave up 2 bases and J gave up 2 bases, with 16 bases separating them. The CDR3 protein is CASSYRPTTPTYEQYF. For the CDR3, the DNA is TGTGCCAGCAGTTACCGTCCTACGACACCCACCTACGAGCAGTACTTC.

This sequence joins TRBV5-1 and TRBJ2-7; D may correspond to TRBD1 or TRBD2 (6 bases each). V lost 0 bases to trimming and J lost 1 base, with 14 bases between them. Germline V gene data show CDR1 as SGHRS and CDR2 as YFSETQ. This CDR3 is built from 16 residues. The CDR3 loop is CASSLGLGGISYEQYF. CDR3 DNA sequence: TGCGCCAGCAGCTTGGGGTTGGGGGGCATATCCTACGAGCAGTACTTC.

The V gene is TRBV5-1, the J gene TRBJ2-2; 8 bases line up with TRBD2. CDR1 and CDR2 (germline): SGHRS, YFSETQ. The CDR3 consists of 17 residues. Unmatched junction bases numbered 8, after V lost 0 bases and J lost 4 bases. The CDR3 coding sequence is TGCGCCAGCAGCTTGGTTGGTGCGGGGGGCGGCACCGGGGAGCTGTTTTTT. Amino acids: CASSLVGAGGGTGELFF. The variable domain in full, with the rest retrieved from reference TRBV5-1 and TRBJ2-2, is KAGVTQTPRYLIKTRGQQVTLSCSPISGHRSVSWYQQTPGQGLQFLFEYFSETQRNKGNFPGRFSGRQFSNSRSEMNVSTLELGDSALYLCASSLVGAGGGTGELFFGEGSRLTVL.

CDR3 DNA: TGTGCCAGCAGTCGGCAACAGTGGGGCAACGAGCAGTACTTC. Residues: CASSRQQWGNEQYF. This sequence joins TRBV27 and TRBJ2-7; D is perhaps TRBD1 (5 bases). There are 14 residues in the CDR3. V was shortened by 5 bases and J by 5 bases, with 16 bases between the two germline ends. Germline V gives CDR1 MNHEY, CDR2 SMNVEV (reference sequence).

The chain has TRBV30 and TRBJ2-5; D remains unclear. The CDR3 is made up of 14 amino acids. Germline V gene data show CDR1 as GTSNPN and CDR2 as SVGIG (reference sequence). V lost 6 bases and J lost 5, with 19 bases in between. CDR3: CACLSGPMGETQYF. CDR3 DNA sequence: TGTGCCTGCCTTTCCGGTCCTATGGGGGAGACCCAGTACTTC.

The chain employs TRBV7-9 and TRBJ1-1, with TRBD1 as a possible D gene (5 bases). Trimming removed 2 bases from V and 1 base from J, with 11 bases in between. There are 15 residues in the CDR3. Germline lookup yields CDR1 SEHNR and CDR2 FQNEAQ (reference sequence). The CDR3 DNA is TGTGCCAGCAGCTTAACCGGGACGGGGAACACTGAAGCTTTCTTT. Translation: CASSLTGTGNTEAFF.

This rearrangement joins TRBV3-1 (or the pseudogene TRBV3-2) to TRBJ2-3; D is perhaps TRBD2 (7 bases). Trimming shortened V by 6 bases and J by 3 bases, and 25 bases separated the two germline ends. The CDR3 runs to 18 residues. Germline V gene data show CDR1 as LGHDT and CDR2 as YNNKEL (reference sequence). The CDR3 nucleotides are TGTGCCAGCAGACCCACAGGGCATAGAGCGGGGTTTACAGATACGCAGTATTTT. Translated, it gives CASRPTGHRAGFTDTQYF.

The rearrangement links TRBV6-5 to TRBJ1-1; the D is unclear. Trimming left V 6 bases short and J 3 bases short, with 14 bases between. The V gene's germline CDR1 is MNHEY and CDR2 SVGAGI. CDR3 size: 14 residues. CDR3 sequence: CASRQTGEHTEAFF. In DNA form, the CDR3 reads TGTGCCAGCAGGCAAACTGGGGAGCACACTGAAGCTTTCTTT.

In the case of this clone: Other DNA sequences of this sample code for an identical CDR3. The chain employs TRBV27 and TRBJ1-5; no clear D. This CDR3 region has 13 residues. V dropped 3 bases and J dropped 4 bases, with 7 bases sitting between them. Germline V gives CDR1 MNHEY, CDR2 SMNVEV (reference sequence). This chain's CDR3 is CASSFGRNQPQHF. In DNA, the CDR3 is TGTGCCAGCAGTTTTGGGCGGAATCAGCCCCAGCATTTT.

The chain combines TRBV6-5 with TRBJ1-1, with 7 bases that match TRBD1. This CDR3 is 13 amino acids long. Losses at the gene ends were 11 bases for V and 3 bases for J; bases not matched to a gene: 9. From germline, CDR1 is MNHEY and CDR2 SVGAGI. The CDR3 DNA reads as TGTGCCGTAATTGGACAGGCCTACACTGAAGCTTTCTTT. This gives the protein CAVIGQAYTEAFF.

This chain uses TRBV5-1 with TRBJ1-1; TRBD1 is a possible D gene (6 bases). Germline-derived CDR1 and CDR2 are SGHRS and YFSETQ. CDR3 length: 15 residues. V was clipped by 0 bases and J by 3 bases, with 12 bases between them. The chain's CDR3 is CASSLGPGEDTEAFF. The CDR3, as DNA: TGCGCCAGCAGCTTGGGGCCAGGGGAAGACACTGAAGCTTTCTTT.